This TCR beta chain was observed in a study of T cells in Graves' hyperthyroidism and ophthalmopathy. Researchers took RNA transcripts and amplified the TCR beta CDR3 regions from them. A first-round RT-PCR of the TCR CDR3 used the HTBI primer set. TCRdb re-derived calls from the multiplex PCR reads in MiXCR, one entry per CDR3 protein. Of 550,000 to 600,000 distinct CDR3 sequences detected, about 45% appear once; the ten largest clones hold around 20%. The germline V gene has CDR1 WSHSY and CDR2 SAAADI. This CDR3 comprises 11 residues. Trimming removed 3 bases from V and 8 bases from J, with 2 bases in between.

The TCR comes from an adult woman with Graves' disease, either hyperthyroidism or ophthalmopathy (not recorded which). The source material was peripheral blood or thyroid tissue (not recorded which). The chain is built from TRBV10-2 and TRBJ1-6, with D hard to call. In nucleotides, the CDR3 is TGCGCCAGCAGTGAACATTCACCCCTCCACTTT. Translation: CASSEHSPLHF.